This TCR beta chain comes out of a study of T cell repertoires in cytomegalovirus infection. Study-wide background: Recently described HLA-C-restricted plus well-studied HLA-B-restricted CMV epitopes were used.

Overall study findings and caveats: Identification of carriers of CMV plus the relevant HLA was achieved through cumulative public TCR beta family frequency.

This clonotype was observed a handful of times. Its target is unknown. TCRdb recomputed calls from the reads with MiXCR, one row per CDR3 protein. Among some 500,000 distinct CDR3 sequences listed, 25% to 35% were seen once. This clonotype was sampled from a human donor in good health (CMV status not recorded). Some clones in this sample may be carry-over from other donors' samples. This sample comprised cultured PBMCs, obtained from culture after CMV antigen stimulation.

The CDR3 DNA follows: TGTGCCAGCAGCTTGGAGGGACTATTGCTAGCCAAAAACATTCAGTACTTC. This encodes CASSLEGLLLAKNIQYF. The chain joins TRBV7-2 to TRBJ2-4, with 7 positions matching TRBD2. V was clipped by 3 bases and J by 0 bases; unmatched bases: 8. The CDR3 is 17 amino acids. CDR1 SGHTA and CDR2 FQGNSA come from the germline V gene.